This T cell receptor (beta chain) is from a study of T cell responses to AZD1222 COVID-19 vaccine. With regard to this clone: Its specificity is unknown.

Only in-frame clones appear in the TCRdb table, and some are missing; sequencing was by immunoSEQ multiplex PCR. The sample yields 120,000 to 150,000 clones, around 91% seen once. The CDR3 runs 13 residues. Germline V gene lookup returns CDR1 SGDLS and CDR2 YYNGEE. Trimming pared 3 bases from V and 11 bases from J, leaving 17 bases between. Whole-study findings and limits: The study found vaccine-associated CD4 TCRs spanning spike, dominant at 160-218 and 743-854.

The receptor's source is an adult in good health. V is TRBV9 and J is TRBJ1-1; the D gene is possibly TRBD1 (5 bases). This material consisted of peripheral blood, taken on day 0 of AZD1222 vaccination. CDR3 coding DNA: TGTGCCAGCAGCGCTACTGGGACCGGGACGGCTTTCTTT. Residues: CASSATGTGTAFF.